The clone carrying this T cell receptor beta chain was detected many times. The antigen is not known. Primers used in a second PCR of roughly 7 to 12 cycles were a sample-barcoded 5' primer and a J-beta primer mix. TCRdb passed the 5' RACE reads through MiXCR, listing each CDR3 protein once. This sample has about 930,000 distinct CDR3 sequences, with just under 30% found just once. This sample was taken from a study of blood T cells in healthy people across ages. Study results and limitations: Correlation between TCR beta diversity and naive T cell percentage was strong. Considered underestimates were the diversity estimates obtained from one million T cells. Diversity of TCR beta per million T cells declined in a roughly linear way with age.

V lost 6 bases and J lost 2, with 13 bases in between. The CDR3 has 14 residues. These data were likewise used in another study, on T cells of mothers and their children. Per that study: Donors comprised a few healthy Caucasian mothers plus their six children.

V is TRBV12-3 or TRBV12-4 and J is TRBJ1-1; no clear D gene. Sequenced input: blood. This sequence originates from a middle-aged woman in good health. The CDR3 DNA is TGTGCCAGCAGCCCACAGTTGGTCAACACTGAAGCTTTCTTT. This gives the protein CASSPQLVNTEAFF.